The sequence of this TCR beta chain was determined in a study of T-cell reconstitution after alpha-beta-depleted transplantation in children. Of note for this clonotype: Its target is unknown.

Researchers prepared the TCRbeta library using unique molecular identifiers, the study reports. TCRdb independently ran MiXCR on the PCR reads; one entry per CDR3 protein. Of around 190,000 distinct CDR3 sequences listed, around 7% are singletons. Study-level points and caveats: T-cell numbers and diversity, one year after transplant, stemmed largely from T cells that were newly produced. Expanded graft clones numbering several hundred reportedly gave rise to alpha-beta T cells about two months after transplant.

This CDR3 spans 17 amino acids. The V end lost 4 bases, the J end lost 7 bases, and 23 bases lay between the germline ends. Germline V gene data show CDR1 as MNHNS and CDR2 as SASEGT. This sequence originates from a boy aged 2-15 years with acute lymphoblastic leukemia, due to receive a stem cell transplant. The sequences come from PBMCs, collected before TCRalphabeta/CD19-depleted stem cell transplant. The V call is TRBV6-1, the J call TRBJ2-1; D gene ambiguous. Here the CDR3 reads CASSAKERGPLGNEQFF. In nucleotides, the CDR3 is TGTGCCAGCAGTGCCAAAGAGCGAGGACCCCTGGGGAATGAGCAGTTCTTC.